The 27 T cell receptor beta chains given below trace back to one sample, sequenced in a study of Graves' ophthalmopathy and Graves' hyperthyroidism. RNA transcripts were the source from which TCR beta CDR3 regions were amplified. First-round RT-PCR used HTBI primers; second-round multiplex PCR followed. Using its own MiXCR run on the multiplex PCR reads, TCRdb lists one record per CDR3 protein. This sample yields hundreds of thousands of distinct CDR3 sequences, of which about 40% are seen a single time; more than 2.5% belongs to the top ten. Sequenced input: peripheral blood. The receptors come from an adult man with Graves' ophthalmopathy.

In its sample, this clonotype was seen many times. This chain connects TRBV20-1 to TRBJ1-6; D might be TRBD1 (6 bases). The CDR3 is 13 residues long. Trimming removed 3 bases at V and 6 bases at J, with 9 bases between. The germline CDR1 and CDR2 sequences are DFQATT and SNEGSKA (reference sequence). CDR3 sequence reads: CSASDRFNSPLHF. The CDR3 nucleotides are TGCAGTGCTAGTGACAGGTTTAATTCACCCCTCCACTTT.

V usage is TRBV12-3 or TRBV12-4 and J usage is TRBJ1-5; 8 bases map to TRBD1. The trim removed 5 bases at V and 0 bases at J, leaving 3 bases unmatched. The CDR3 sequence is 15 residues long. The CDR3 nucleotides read TGTGCCAGCAGTGGGGGACAGGATAGCAATCAGCCCCAGCATTTT. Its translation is CASSGGQDSNQPQHF.

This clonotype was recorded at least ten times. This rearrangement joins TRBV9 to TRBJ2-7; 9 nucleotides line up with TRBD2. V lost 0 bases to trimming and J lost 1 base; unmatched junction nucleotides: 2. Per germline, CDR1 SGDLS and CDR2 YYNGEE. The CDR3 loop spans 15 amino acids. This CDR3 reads CASSVGLAGSYEQYF. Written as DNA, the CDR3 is TGTGCCAGCAGCGTAGGTCTAGCGGGATCCTACGAGCAGTACTTC.

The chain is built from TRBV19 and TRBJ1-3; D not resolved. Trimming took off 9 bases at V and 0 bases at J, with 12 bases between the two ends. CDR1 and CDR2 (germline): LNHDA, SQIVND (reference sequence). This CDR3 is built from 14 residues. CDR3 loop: CASARVFSGNTIYF. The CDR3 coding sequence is TGTGCCAGCGCCCGGGTGTTCTCTGGAAACACCATATATTTT. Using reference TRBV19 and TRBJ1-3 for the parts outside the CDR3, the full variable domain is DGGITQSPKYLFRKEGQNVTLSCEQNLNHDAMYWYRQDPGQGLRLIYYSQIVNDFQKGDIAEGYSVSREKKESFPLTVTSAQKNPTAFYLCASARVFSGNTIYFGEGSWLTVV.

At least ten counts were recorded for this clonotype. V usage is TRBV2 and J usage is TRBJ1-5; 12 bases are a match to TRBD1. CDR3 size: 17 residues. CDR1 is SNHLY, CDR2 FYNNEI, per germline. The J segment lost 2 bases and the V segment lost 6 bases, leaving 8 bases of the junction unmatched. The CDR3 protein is CASRSGTGGAGNQPQHF. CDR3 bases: TGTGCCAGCAGATCCGGGACAGGGGGCGCAGGCAATCAGCCCCAGCATTTT.

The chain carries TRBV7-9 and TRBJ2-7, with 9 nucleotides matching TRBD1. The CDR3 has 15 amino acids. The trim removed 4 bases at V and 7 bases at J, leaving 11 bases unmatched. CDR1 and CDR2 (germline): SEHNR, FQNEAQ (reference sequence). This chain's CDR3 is CASSSPYRGQREQYF. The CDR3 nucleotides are TGTGCCAGCAGCTCACCTTACAGGGGGCAGAGGGAGCAGTACTTC.

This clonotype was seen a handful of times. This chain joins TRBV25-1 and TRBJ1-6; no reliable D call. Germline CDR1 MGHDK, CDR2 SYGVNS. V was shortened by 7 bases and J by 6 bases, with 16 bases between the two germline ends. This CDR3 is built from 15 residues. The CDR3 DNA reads TGTGCCAGCACCCCAGTGGGCGCCTCTAATTCACCCCTCCACTTT. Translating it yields CASTPVGASNSPLHF.

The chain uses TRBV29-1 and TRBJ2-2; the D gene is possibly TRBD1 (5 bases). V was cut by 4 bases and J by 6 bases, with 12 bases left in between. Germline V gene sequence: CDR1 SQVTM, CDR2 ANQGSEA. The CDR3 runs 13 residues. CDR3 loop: CSVAPSGSGELFF. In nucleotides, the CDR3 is TGCAGCGTTGCCCCCTCAGGGTCCGGGGAGCTGTTTTTT.

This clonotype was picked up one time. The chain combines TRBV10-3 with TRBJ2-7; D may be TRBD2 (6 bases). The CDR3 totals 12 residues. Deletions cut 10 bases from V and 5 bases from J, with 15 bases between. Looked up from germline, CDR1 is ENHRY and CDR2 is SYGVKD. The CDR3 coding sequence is TGTGCCAGCAGGAGGGACGGGAACGAGCAGTACTTC. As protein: CASRRDGNEQYF.

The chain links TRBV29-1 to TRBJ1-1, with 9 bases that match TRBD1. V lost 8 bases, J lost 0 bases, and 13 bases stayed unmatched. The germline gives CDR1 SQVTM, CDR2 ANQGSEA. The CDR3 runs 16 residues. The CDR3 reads CSSRGQGGGVNTEAFF. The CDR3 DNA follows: TGCAGCAGTAGGGGACAGGGAGGTGGCGTGAACACTGAAGCTTTCTTT.

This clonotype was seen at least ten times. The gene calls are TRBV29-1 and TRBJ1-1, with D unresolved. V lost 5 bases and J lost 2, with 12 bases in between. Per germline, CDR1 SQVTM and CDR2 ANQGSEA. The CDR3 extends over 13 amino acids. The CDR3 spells CSVTGRANTEAFF. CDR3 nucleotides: TGCAGCGTTACTGGACGGGCTAACACTGAAGCTTTCTTT.

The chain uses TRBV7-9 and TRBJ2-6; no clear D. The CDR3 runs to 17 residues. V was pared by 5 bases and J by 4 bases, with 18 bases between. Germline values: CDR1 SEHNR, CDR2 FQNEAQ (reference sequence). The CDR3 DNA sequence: TGTGCCAGCAGCCCTACAGCGTTGGGGTCAGGGGCCAACGTCCTGACTTTC. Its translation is CASSPTALGSGANVLTF.

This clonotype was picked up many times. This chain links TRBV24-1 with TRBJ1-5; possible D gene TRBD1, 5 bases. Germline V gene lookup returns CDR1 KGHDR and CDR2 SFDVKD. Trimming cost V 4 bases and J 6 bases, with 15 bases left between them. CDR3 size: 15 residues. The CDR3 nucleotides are TGTGCCACCAGTGACCAGGAGGGGATGGGTCAGCCCCAGCATTTT. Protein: CATSDQEGMGQPQHF.

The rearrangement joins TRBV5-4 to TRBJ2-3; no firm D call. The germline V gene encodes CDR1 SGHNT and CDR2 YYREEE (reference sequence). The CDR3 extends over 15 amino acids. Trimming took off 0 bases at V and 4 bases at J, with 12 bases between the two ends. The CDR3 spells CASSLGGRAADTQYF. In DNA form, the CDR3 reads TGTGCCAGCAGCTTGGGAGGTCGGGCAGCAGATACGCAGTATTTT. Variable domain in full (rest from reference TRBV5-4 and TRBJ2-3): ETGVTQSPTHLIKTRGQQVTLRCSSQSGHNTVSWYQQALGQGPQFIFQYYREEENGRGNFPPRFSGLQFPNYSSELNVNALELDDSALYLCASSLGGRAADTQYFGPGTRLTVL.

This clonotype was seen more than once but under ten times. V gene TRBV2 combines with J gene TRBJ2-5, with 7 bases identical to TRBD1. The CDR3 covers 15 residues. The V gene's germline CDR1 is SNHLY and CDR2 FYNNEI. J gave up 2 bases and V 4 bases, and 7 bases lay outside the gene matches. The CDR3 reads CASSGETGQQETQYF. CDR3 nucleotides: TGTGCCAGCAGTGGCGAAACGGGACAGCAAGAGACCCAGTACTTC.

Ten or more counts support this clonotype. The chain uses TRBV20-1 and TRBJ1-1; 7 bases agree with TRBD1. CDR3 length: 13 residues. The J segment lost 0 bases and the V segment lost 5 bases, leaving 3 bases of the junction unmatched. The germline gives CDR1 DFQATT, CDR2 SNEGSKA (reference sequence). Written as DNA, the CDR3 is TGCAGTGCTGCCGGACAGGTGAACACTGAAGCTTTCTTT. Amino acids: CSAAGQVNTEAFF.

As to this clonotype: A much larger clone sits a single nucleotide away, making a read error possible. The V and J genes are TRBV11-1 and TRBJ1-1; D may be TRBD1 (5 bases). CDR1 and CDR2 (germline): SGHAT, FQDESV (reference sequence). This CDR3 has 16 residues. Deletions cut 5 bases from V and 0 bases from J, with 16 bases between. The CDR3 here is CASSTGIGEMNTEAFF. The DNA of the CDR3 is TGTGCCAGCAGCACCGGGATAGGGGAGATGAACACTGAAGCTTTCTTT.

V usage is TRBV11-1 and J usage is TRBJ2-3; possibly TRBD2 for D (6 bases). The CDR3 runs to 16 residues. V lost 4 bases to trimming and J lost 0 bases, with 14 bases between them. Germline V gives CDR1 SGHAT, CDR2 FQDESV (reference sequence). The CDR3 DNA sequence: TGTGCCAGCAGCTCGGGGGTAGGGACTAGCACAGATACGCAGTATTTT. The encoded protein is CASSSGVGTSTDTQYF.

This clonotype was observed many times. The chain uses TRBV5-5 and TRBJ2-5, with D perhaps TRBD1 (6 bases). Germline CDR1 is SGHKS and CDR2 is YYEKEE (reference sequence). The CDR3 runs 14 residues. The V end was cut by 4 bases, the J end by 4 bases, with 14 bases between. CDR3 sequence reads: CASSPLGGGETQYF. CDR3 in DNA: TGTGCCAGCAGCCCTCTTGGGGGCGGAGAGACCCAGTACTTC.

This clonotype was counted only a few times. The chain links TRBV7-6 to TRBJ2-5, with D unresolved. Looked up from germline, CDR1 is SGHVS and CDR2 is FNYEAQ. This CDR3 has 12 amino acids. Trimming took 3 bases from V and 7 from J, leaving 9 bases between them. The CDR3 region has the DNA TGTGCCAGCAGCTTGGAGACCGGGACCCAGTACTTC. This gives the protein CASSLETGTQYF.

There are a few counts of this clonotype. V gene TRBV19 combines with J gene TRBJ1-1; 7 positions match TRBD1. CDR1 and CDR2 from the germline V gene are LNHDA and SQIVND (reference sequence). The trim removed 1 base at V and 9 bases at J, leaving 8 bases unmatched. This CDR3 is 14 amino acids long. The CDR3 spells CASSIGGQILQAFF. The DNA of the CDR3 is TGTGCCAGTAGTATAGGGGGACAGATTCTTCAAGCTTTCTTT.

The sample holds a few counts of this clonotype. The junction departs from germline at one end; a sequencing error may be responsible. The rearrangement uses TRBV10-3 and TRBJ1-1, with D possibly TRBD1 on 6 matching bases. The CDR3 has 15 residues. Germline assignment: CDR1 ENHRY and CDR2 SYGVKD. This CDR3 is CASSYGGRGNTEAFF. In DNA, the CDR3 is TGTGCCAGCAGTTACGGTGGCAGGGGGAACACTGAAGCTTTCTTT.

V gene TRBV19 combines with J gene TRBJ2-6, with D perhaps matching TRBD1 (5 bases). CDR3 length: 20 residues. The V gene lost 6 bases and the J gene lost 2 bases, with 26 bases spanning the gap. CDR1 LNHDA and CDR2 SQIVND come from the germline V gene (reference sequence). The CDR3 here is CASRPRPEHLGVAGANVLTF. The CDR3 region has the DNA TGTGCCAGTAGGCCCCGGCCCGAACATTTAGGGGTTGCTGGGGCCAACGTCCTGACTTTC.

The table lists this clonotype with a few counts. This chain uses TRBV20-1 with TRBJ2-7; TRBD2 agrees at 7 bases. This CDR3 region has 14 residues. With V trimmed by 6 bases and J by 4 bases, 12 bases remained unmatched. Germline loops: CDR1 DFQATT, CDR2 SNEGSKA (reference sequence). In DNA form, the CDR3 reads TGCAGTGCCGCCGGGGCAGCGGGACGTTACGAGCAGTACTTC. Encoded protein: CSAAGAAGRYEQYF.

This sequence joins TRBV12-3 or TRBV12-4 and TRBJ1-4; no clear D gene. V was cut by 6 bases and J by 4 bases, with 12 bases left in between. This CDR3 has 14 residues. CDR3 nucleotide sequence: TGTGCCAGCAGCTACGGGAACAATAATGAAAAACTGTTTTTT. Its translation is CASSYGNNNEKLFF.

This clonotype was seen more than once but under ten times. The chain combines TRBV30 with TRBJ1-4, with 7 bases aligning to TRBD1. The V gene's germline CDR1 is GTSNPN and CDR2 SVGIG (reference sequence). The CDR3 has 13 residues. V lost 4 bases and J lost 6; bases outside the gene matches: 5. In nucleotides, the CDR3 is TGTGCCTGGACTACAGGGGCGTATGAAAAACTGTTTTTT. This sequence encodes CAWTTGAYEKLFF.

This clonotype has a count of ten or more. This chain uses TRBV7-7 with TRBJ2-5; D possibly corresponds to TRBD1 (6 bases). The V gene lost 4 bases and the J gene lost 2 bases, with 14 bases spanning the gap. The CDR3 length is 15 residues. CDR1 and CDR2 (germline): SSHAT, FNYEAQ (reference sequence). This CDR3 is CASSSIGGRQETQYF. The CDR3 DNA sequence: TGTGCCAGCAGCTCAATTGGGGGCAGACAAGAGACCCAGTACTTC.